Listed here are 10 T cell receptor beta chains from one sample, sequenced in a study of control samples from healthy donors and cancer patients. Assay: immunoSEQ multiplex PCR; the TCRdb copy retains only in-frame clones and omits some. Altogether about 250,000 clones are present, more than 65% being singletons, with the ten largest covering roughly 14%. Input material: PBMCs. The receptors derive from a woman aged 60-75 years with lung cancer.

This chain joins TRBV7-8 and TRBJ1-1, with 8 bases aligning to TRBD1. The CDR3 totals 17 residues. J gave up 8 bases and V 3 bases, and 17 bases lay outside the gene matches. CDR1 and CDR2 (germline): SGHVS, FQNEAQ. CDR3: CASSFDRTGMLFKEAFF. Here the CDR3 DNA reads TGTGCCAGCAGCTTCGATAGGACAGGGATGCTGTTTAAGGAAGCTTTCTTT.

The J gene is TRBJ2-7, the V gene TRBV5-6, with 10 bases matching TRBD2. Unmatched junction bases numbered 7, after V lost 4 bases and J lost 0 bases. The CDR3 totals 16 residues. Looked up from germline, CDR1 is SGHDT and CDR2 is YYEEEE. CDR3 nucleotides: TGTGCCAGCAGCATTACCGGGACTAGCGCCTCCTACGAGCAGTACTTC. This sequence encodes CASSITGTSASYEQYF.

The gene calls are TRBV30 and TRBJ2-1; D gene unclear. V was clipped by 2 bases and J by 9 bases, with 8 bases between them. Germline V gives CDR1 GTSNPN, CDR2 SVGIG (reference sequence). The CDR3 is 11 amino acids. The CDR3 protein is CAWSTLGEQFF. The CDR3 region has the DNA TGTGCCTGGAGTACTTTGGGTGAGCAGTTCTTC.

This chain joins TRBV9 and TRBJ1-4; a weak D match, TRBD1 (6 bases). Per germline, CDR1 SGDLS and CDR2 YYNGEE. The CDR3 covers 15 residues. Trimming stripped 1 base from V and 7 bases from J, with 14 bases between. CDR3 nucleotide sequence: TGTGCCAGCAGCGTAACCCAGGGGATAGGTGAAAAACTGTTTTTT. This encodes CASSVTQGIGEKLFF.

The chain carries TRBV5-1 and TRBJ2-1; TRBD1 might be the D (6 bases). CDR3 length: 14 amino acids. Trimming shortened V by 0 bases and J by 8 bases, and 12 bases separated the two germline ends. Germline V gene sequence: CDR1 SGHRS, CDR2 YFSETQ. Written as DNA, the CDR3 is TGCGCCAGCAGCTTGGTATCAGGGACATATGAGCAGTTCTTC. Its translation is CASSLVSGTYEQFF.

This clone was picked up one time. The V call is TRBV7-3, the J call TRBJ1-1, with TRBD1 as a possible D gene (5 bases). The CDR3 consists of 12 residues. From germline, CDR1 is SGHTA and CDR2 FQGTGA. V was clipped by 5 bases and J by 5 bases, with 9 bases between them. DNA of the CDR3: TGTGCCAGCAGCACCCGGGGGACTGAAGCTTTCTTT. Amino acid sequence: CASSTRGTEAFF.

This chain connects TRBV5-5 to TRBJ2-2, with a weak D call TRBD1 (5 bases). Looked up from germline, CDR1 is SGHKS and CDR2 is YYEKEE (reference sequence). V lost 6 bases to trimming and J lost 2 bases, with 17 bases between them. The CDR3 covers 16 residues. The CDR3 is CASKLGYRTNTGELFF. CDR3 coding DNA: TGTGCCAGCAAGCTTGGATACAGGACCAACACCGGGGAGCTGTTTTTT.

CDR3 in DNA: TGCGCCAGCAGCTTGATGCAAGGGGGGGACCAGTACTTC. Its protein product is CASSLMQGGDQYF. The rearrangement uses TRBV5-1 and TRBJ2-5, with D maybe TRBD2 (7 bases). Germline V gene data show CDR1 as SGHRS and CDR2 as YFSETQ. V dropped 1 base and J dropped 10 bases, with 14 bases sitting between them. This CDR3 has 13 amino acids. Looking up the rest from reference TRBV5-1 and TRBJ2-5 gives the full variable domain: KAGVTQTPRYLIKTRGQQVTLSCSPISGHRSVSWYQQTPGQGLQFLFEYFSETQRNKGNFPGRFSGRQFSNSRSEMNVSTLELGDSALYLCASSLMQGGDQYFGPGTRLLVL.

This clone was counted a single time. The chain has TRBV6-5 and TRBJ1-1; D ambiguous. The CDR3 runs to 15 residues. Trimming shortened V by 5 bases and J by 4 bases, and 17 bases separated the two germline ends. CDR1 and CDR2 (germline): MNHEY, SVGAGI. DNA for the CDR3: TGTGCCAGCAGTCCCCGGGGAGGGCGAGGCACTGAAGCTTTCTTT. This encodes CASSPRGGRGTEAFF.

The rearrangement links TRBV4-1 to TRBJ1-2; D is undetermined. Trimming cost V 0 bases and J 4 bases, with 9 bases left between them. Germline CDR1 and CDR2: MGHRA and YSYEKL. The CDR3 covers 14 residues. The CDR3 here is CASSQDDRSYGYTF. The CDR3 region has the DNA TGCGCCAGCAGCCAAGATGACCGGAGCTATGGCTACACCTTC.